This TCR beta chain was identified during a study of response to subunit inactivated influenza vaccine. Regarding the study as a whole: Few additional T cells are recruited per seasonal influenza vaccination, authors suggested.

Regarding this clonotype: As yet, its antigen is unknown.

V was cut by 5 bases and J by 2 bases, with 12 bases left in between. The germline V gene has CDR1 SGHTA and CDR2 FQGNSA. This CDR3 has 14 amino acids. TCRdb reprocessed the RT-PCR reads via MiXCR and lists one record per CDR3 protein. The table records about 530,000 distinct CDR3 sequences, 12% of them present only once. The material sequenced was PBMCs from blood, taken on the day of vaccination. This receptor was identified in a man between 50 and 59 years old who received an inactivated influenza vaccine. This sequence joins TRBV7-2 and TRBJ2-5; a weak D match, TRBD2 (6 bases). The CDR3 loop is CASSNPGLQETQYF. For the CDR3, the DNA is TGTGCCAGCAGCAATCCGGGACTTCAAGAGACCCAGTACTTC.